The clone carrying this TCR beta chain was detected only once. Its target is not known. This sample was included in a study of early T cells in non-severe SARS-CoV-2 infection. Across the study: Investigators sequenced bulk RNA drawn from unsorted whole blood, and chains remained unpaired.

Unique molecular identifiers were added to individual cDNA molecules. In TCRdb, the 5' RACE reads were re-called with MiXCR into one record per CDR3 protein. The sample lists about 97,000 distinct CDR3 sequences; 9.5% to 11% were seen once. Findings and caveats of the study: A preference for anti-spike CD8 responses marked VDJdb matching, which missed private and CD4 specificities.

Germline assignment: CDR1 MNHEY and CDR2 SMNVEV (reference sequence). Trimming removed 2 bases from V and 5 bases from J, with 10 bases in between. The CDR3 has 14 residues. The receptor's source is an adult who was a healthcare worker with PCR-confirmed SARS-CoV-2 infection or an uninfected control (not recorded which). The sequences come from whole blood, collected at baseline. This rearrangement joins TRBV27 to TRBJ1-5; D is perhaps TRBD1 (5 bases). The CDR3 nucleotides read TGTGCCAGCAGTTTAGGGGGTAGACATCAGCCCCAGCATTTT. It specifies CASSLGGRHQPQHF.